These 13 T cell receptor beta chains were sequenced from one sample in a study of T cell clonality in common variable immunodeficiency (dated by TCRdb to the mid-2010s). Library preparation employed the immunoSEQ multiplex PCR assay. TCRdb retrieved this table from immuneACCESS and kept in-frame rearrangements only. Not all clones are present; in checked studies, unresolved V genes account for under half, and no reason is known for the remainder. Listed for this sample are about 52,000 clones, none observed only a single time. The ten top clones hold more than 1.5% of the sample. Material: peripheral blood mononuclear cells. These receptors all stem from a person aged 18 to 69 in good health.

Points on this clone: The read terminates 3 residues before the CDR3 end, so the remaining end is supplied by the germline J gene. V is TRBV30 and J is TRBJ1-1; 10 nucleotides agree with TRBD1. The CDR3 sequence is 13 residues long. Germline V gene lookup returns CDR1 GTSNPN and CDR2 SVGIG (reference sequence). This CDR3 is CASTGTGDFEAFF. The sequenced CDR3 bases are TGTGCCTCAACCGGGACAGGGGATTTCGAG.

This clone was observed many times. The sequenced part of the CDR3 DNA is TGCGCCAGCAGCCAAGGGGCAGGGGCGTCCTACGAG. Its protein is CASSQGAGASYE. The full CDR3 is CASSQGAGASYEQYF. This rearrangement joins TRBV4-1 to TRBJ2-7; the D gene is possibly TRBD1 (6 bases). The read is 3 residues too short to cover the CDR3 end, so that end is filled in from the germline J gene. V was pared by 1 base and J by 1 base, with 11 bases between. The CDR3 has 15 residues. Germline V gene lookup returns CDR1 MGHRA and CDR2 YSYEKL.

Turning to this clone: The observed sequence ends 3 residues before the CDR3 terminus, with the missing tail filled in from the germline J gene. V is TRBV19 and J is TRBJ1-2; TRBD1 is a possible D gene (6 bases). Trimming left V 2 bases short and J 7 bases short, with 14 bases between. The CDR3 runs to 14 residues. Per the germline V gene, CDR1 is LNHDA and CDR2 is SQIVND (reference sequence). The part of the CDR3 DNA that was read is TGTGCCAGTAGTATATGGAGCAGGGGAAGTGGC. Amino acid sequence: CASSIWSRGSG. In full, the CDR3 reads CASSIWSRGSGYTF.

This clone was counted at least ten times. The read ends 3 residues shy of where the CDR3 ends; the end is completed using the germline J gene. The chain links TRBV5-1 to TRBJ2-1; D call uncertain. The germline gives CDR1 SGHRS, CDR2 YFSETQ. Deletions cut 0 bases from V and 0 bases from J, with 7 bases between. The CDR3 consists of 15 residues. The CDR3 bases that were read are TGCGCCAGCAGCTTGGCGGGTAGCTCCTACAATGAG. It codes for CASSLAGSSYNE. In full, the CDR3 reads CASSLAGSSYNEQFF. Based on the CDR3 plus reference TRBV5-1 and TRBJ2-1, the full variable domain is KAGVTQTPRYLIKTRGQQVTLSCSPISGHRSVSWYQQTPGQGLQFLFEYFSETQRNKGNFPGRFSGRQFSNSRSEMNVSTLELGDSALYLCASSLAGSSYNEQFFGPGTRLTVL.

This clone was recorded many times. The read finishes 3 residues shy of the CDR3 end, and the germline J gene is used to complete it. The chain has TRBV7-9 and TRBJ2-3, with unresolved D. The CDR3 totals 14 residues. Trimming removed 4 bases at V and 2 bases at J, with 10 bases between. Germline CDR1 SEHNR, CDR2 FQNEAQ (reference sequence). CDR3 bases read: TGTGCCAGCAGCTCCAACTATCCCACAGATACG. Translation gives CASSSNYPTDT. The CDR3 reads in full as CASSSNYPTDTQYF.

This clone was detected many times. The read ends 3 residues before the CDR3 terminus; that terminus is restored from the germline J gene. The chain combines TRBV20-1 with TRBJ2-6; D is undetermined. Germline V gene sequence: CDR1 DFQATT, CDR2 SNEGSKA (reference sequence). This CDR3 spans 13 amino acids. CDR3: CSAYHSGANVLTF. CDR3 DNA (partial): TGCAGCGCGTACCACTCTGGGGCCAACGTC.

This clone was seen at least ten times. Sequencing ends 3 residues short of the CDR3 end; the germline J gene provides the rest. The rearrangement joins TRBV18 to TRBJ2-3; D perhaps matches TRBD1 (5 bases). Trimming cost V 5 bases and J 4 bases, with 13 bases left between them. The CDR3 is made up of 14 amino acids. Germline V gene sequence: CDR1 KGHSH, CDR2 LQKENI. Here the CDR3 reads CASSTVRGADTQYF. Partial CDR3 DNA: TGTGCCAGCTCAACGGTTAGGGGCGCAGATACG.

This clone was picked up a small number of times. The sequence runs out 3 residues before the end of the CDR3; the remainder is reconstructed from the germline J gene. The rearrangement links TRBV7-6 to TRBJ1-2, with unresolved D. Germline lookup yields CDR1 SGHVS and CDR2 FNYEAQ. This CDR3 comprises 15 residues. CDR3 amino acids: CASSVTSGRQDTYTF. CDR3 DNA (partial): TGTGCCAGCAGCGTGACTAGCGGGAGACAAGATACC.

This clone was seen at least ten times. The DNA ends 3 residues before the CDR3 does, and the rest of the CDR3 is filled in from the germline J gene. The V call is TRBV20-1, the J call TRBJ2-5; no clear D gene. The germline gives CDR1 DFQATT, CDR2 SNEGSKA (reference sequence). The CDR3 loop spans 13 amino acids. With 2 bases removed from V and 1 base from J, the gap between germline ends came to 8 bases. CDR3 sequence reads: CSARKTSQETQYF. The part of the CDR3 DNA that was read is TGCAGTGCTAGAAAAACCAGCCAAGAGACC.

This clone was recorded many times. The CDR3: CSAAGLAADTQYF. CDR3 DNA (partial): TGCAGTGCTGCGGGACTAGCGGCAGATACG. This chain connects TRBV20-1 to TRBJ2-3; 11 bases line up with TRBD2. The read terminates 3 residues before the CDR3 end, so the remaining end is supplied by the germline J gene. The V gene end was trimmed by 5 bases and the J gene end by 4 bases; junction bases not matched to a gene: 2. Germline V CDR1 and CDR2: DFQATT, SNEGSKA (reference sequence). This CDR3 comprises 13 residues.

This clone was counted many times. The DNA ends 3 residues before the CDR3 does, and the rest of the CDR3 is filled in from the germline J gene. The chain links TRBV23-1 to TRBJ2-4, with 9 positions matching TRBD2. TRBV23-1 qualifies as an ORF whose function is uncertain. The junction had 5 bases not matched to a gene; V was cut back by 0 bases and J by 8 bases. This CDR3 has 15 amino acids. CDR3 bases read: TGCGCCAGCAGTCAATCCGGACTAGCGAGGGACATT. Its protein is CASSQSGLARDI. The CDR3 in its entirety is CASSQSGLARDIQYF.

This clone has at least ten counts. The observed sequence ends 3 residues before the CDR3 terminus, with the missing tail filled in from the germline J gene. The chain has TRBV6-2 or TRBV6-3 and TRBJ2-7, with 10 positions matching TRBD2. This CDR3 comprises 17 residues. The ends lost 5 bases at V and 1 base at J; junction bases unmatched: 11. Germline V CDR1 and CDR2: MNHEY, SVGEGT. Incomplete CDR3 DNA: TGTGCCAGCAGTACAAGATGGACTAGCGGCAAATCCTACGAG. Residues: CASSTRWTSGKSYE. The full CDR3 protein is CASSTRWTSGKSYEQYF.

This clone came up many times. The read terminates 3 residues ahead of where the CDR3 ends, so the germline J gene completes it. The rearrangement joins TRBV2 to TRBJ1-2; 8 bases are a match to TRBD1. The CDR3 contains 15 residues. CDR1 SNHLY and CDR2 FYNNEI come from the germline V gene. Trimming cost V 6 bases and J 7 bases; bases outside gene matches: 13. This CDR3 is CASSVGQGGRVGYTF. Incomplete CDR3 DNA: TGTGCCAGCAGCGTTGGACAGGGTGGGAGAGTTGGC.